This entry lists 19 T cell receptor beta chains sequenced from one sample in a study of blood T cells in healthy people across ages. Primers used in a second PCR of roughly 6 to 11 cycles were a sample-barcoded 5' primer and a J-beta primer mix. TCRdb itself ran the 5' RACE reads through MiXCR, one entry per CDR3 protein. The sample includes roughly 800,000 distinct CDR3 sequences, 20% to 25% of them seen just once. This sample also appeared in a second study, on T cells of mothers and their children.

The sample was blood. The receptors come from a boy aged 5-17 years in good health.

The chain joins TRBV7-3 to TRBJ2-7, with TRBD1 identical over 8 bases. The junction had 5 bases not matched to a gene; V was cut back by 4 bases and J by 3 bases. CDR1 SGHTA and CDR2 FQGTGA come from the germline V gene. The CDR3 is 14 residues long. The CDR3 sequence: CASSSTGDGYEQYF. DNA of the CDR3: TGTGCCAGCAGCTCGACAGGGGACGGCTACGAGCAGTACTTC.

The genes are TRBV15 and TRBJ2-1; D may correspond to TRBD1 or TRBD2 (5 bases each). The J call may be incorrect, as the DNA end agrees better with TRBJ2-5. The germline gives CDR1 LNHNV, CDR2 YYDKDF (reference sequence). The CDR3 is made up of 13 amino acids. CDR3 sequence (DNA): TGTGCCACCAGCCCTTGGGGGCAAGAGACCCAGTACTTC. It is translated as CATSPWGQETQYF.

In its sample, this clonotype was seen a few times. The chain has TRBV10-3 and TRBJ2-7; 7 positions agree with TRBD1. The CDR3 length is 13 residues. Germline-derived CDR1 and CDR2 are ENHRY and SYGVKD. The J segment lost 5 bases and the V segment lost 6 bases, leaving 7 bases of the junction unmatched. The DNA for the CDR3 is TGTGCCATCAGACTGACAGGGTCCCACGAGCAGTACTTC. Encoded protein: CAIRLTGSHEQYF.

The genes are TRBV10-3 and TRBJ1-2; D remains ambiguous. CDR1 ENHRY and CDR2 SYGVKD come from the germline V gene. The CDR3 totals 12 residues. The ends were cut back, 8 bases at V and 12 bases at J, with 19 bases in the middle. The CDR3 region is CAIWGDMSGNTF. The DNA for the CDR3 is TGTGCCATCTGGGGAGACATGTCCGGCAACACCTTC.

V usage is TRBV7-9 and J usage is TRBJ2-1; D remains ambiguous. Germline V gene data show CDR1 as SEHNR and CDR2 as FQNEAQ (reference sequence). V was shortened by 2 bases and J by 2 bases, with 10 bases between the two germline ends. CDR3 length: 15 amino acids. The DNA of the CDR3 is TGTGCCAGCAGCTTATCGGTACTCACCTACAATGAGCAGTTCTTC. Translating it yields CASSLSVLTYNEQFF.

The chain carries TRBV28 and TRBJ1-5; no clear D gene. Per the germline V gene, CDR1 is MDHEN and CDR2 is SYDVKM. The CDR3 is made up of 12 amino acids. The V gene lost 5 bases and the J gene lost 7 bases, with 9 bases spanning the gap. The CDR3 DNA reads as TGTGCCAGCAGTACCAGGAGACAGCCCCAGCATTTT. Translating gives CASSTRRQPQHF.

This CDR3 is CASNSDRAYEQYF. In DNA, the CDR3 is TGTGCCAGCAACTCGGACAGAGCCTACGAGCAGTACTTC. This chain uses TRBV12-3 or TRBV12-4 with TRBJ2-5; D perhaps matches TRBD1 (6 bases). The DNA end is a closer match to TRBJ2-7, so the J assignment may be wrong. CDR3 length: 13 residues.

As concerns this clonotype: Because it lacks the conserved phenylalanine or tryptophan at the end, this CDR3 is likely a read error. This chain links TRBV5-1 with TRBJ1-1, with D uncertain. Trimming left V 0 bases short and J 4 bases short, with 10 bases between. Per the germline V gene, CDR1 is SGHRS and CDR2 is YFSETQ. The CDR3 length is 14 residues. This CDR3 reads CASSLGVSVTEAFL. CDR3 nucleotides: TGCGCCAGCAGCTTGGGGGTATCCGTCACTGAAGCTTTCCTT.

The V gene is TRBV27, the J gene TRBJ2-7; 11 bases match TRBD2. Trimming cost V 4 bases and J 4 bases; bases outside gene matches: 15. The CDR3 runs 18 residues. In germline, CDR1 is MNHEY, CDR2 SMNVEV (reference sequence). The CDR3 region is CASSSPGKTSGGRYEQYF. The CDR3 DNA reads TGTGCCAGCAGTTCACCCGGAAAAACTAGCGGGGGAAGGTACGAGCAGTACTTC.

V gene TRBV5-6 combines with J gene TRBJ2-5; no clear D. This CDR3 spans 14 amino acids. V shed 4 bases and J shed 1 base, with 11 bases lying between them. Germline CDR1 SGHDT, CDR2 YYEEEE. In nucleotides, the CDR3 is TGTGCCAGCAGCACCTCAGCAGCCCAAGAGACCCAGTACTTC. Its protein is CASSTSAAQETQYF.

The gene calls are TRBV5-1 and TRBJ2-5; a possible D gene is TRBD2 (5 bases). Trimming removed 2 bases at V and 1 base at J, with 9 bases between. Germline lookup yields CDR1 SGHRS and CDR2 YFSETQ. CDR3 length equals 14 residues. The CDR3 here is CASSFEGAQETQYF. In nucleotides, the CDR3 is TGCGCCAGCAGCTTCGAGGGAGCCCAAGAGACCCAGTACTTC.

The chain has TRBV6-1 and TRBJ1-1; TRBD1 might be the D (6 bases). The CDR3 is 12 residues long. Trimming left V 4 bases short and J 11 bases short, with 14 bases between. Germline V lookup: CDR1 MNHNS, CDR2 SASEGT. CDR3 residues: CASSGQGGGAFF. The CDR3 DNA reads as TGTGCCAGCAGTGGTCAAGGGGGTGGGGCTTTCTTT.

V is TRBV7-2 and J is TRBJ2-3; the match to TRBD1 covers 8 bases. Germline CDR1 is SGHTA and CDR2 is FQGNSA. The CDR3 has 15 residues. Trimming took 1 base from V and 3 from J; bases not matched to a gene: 3. Here the CDR3 DNA reads TGTGCCAGCAGCTTAGTGGGACAGGTGACAGATACGCAGTATTTT. Protein: CASSLVGQVTDTQYF.

This clonotype has a handful of counts. The rearrangement links TRBV5-6 to TRBJ1-5, with D unclear. The CDR3 contains 13 residues. V lost 4 bases and J 4 bases, leaving 9 bases between the germline ends. CDR1 SGHDT and CDR2 YYEEEE come from the germline V gene. In DNA, the CDR3 is TGTGCCAGCAGCCTGGGTTTTAATCAGCCCCAGCATTTT. Translation gives CASSLGFNQPQHF.

This clonotype was seen repeatedly, ten times or more. V usage is TRBV3-1 and J usage is TRBJ2-5; D remains ambiguous. The V end lost 0 bases, the J end lost 5 bases, and 4 bases lay between the germline ends. Germline CDR1 and CDR2: LGHDT and YNNKEL (reference sequence). CDR3 length equals 12 residues. As DNA, the CDR3 is TGTGCCAGCAGCCAAGACACGGAGACCCAGTACTTC. Its protein is CASSQDTETQYF.

This clonotype was counted a few times. The V gene is TRBV6-2 or TRBV6-3, the J gene TRBJ2-1; a weak D match, TRBD2 (5 bases). This CDR3 region has 14 residues. V was trimmed by 8 bases and J by 8 bases, leaving 19 bases between them. Germline V CDR1 and CDR2: MNHEY, SVGEGT. The CDR3 spells CASCMLGGSDEQFF. CDR3 bases: TGTGCCAGCTGTATGCTAGGAGGATCGGATGAGCAGTTCTTC.

CDR3 protein: CASGRGGNQPQHF. The DNA for the CDR3 is TGTGCCAGCGGACGGGGGGGAAATCAGCCCCAGCATTTT. V gene TRBV7-9 combines with J gene TRBJ1-5, with a weak D call TRBD1 (5 bases). There are 13 residues in the CDR3. V was pared by 8 bases and J by 4 bases, with 12 bases between. Germline values: CDR1 SEHNR, CDR2 FQNEAQ (reference sequence). The entire variable domain, with the rest obtained from reference TRBV7-9 and TRBJ1-5, is as follows: DTGVSQNPRHKITKRGQNVTFRCDPISEHNRLYWYRQTLGQGPEFLTYFQNEAQLEKSRLLSDRFSAERPKGSFSTLEIQRTEQGDSAMYLCASGRGGNQPQHFGDGTRLSIL.

The chain carries TRBV20-1 and TRBJ1-5; TRBD1 matches 10 bases. J gave up 4 bases and V 6 bases, and 3 bases lay outside the gene matches. The CDR3 extends over 13 amino acids. In germline, CDR1 is DFQATT, CDR2 SNEGSKA (reference sequence). The CDR3 here is CSAKDRGNQPQHF. The CDR3 DNA sequence: TGCAGTGCCAAGGACAGGGGGAATCAGCCCCAGCATTTT.

This clonotype was seen a handful of times. The chain combines TRBV4-1 with TRBJ2-5, with D maybe TRBD2 (5 bases). Between the trimmed V and J ends, which lost 3 bases and 7 bases, there was a span of 21 bases. The CDR3 runs 16 residues. CDR1 and CDR2 from the germline V gene are MGHRA and YSYEKL. The CDR3 region has the DNA TGCGCCAGCAGCCAGATCGCACTATCGGTAGAGGGGACCCAGTACTTC. Residues: CASSQIALSVEGTQYF.